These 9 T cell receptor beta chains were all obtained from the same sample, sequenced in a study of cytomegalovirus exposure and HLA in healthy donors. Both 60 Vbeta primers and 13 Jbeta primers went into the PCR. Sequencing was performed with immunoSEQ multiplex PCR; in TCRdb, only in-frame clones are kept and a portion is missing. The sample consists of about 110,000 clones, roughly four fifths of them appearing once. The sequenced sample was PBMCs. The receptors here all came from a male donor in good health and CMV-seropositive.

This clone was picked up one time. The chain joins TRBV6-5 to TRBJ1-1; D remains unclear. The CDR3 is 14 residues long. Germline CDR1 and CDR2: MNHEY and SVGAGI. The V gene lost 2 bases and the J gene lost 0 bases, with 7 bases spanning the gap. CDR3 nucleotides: TGTGCCAGCAGTTACACTCACTTGAACACTGAAGCTTTCTTT. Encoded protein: CASSYTHLNTEAFF.

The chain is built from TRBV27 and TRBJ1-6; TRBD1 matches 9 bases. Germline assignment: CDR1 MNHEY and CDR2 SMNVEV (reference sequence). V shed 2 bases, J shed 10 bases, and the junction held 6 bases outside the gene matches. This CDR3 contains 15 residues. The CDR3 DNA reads TGTGCCAGCAGTTTAACCGGGACAGGGTACTCACCCCTCCACTTT. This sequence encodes CASSLTGTGYSPLHF.

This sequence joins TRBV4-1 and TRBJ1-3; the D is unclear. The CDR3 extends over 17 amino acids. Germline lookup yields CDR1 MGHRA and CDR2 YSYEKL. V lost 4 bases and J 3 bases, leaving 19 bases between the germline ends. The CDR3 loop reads CASSRGGIVQRGNTIYF. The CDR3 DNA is TGCGCCAGCAGCCGCGGAGGGATCGTTCAACGTGGAAACACCATATATTTT.

CDR3 in DNA: TGTGCCACCAGCAGAGATCGCAGGGACTACGAGCAGTACTTC. Protein product: CATSRDRRDYEQYF. V gene TRBV15 combines with J gene TRBJ2-7, with D perhaps TRBD1 (5 bases). Germline loops: CDR1 LNHNV, CDR2 YYDKDF (reference sequence). This CDR3 is built from 14 residues. Trimming left V 0 bases short and J 3 bases short, with 9 bases between.

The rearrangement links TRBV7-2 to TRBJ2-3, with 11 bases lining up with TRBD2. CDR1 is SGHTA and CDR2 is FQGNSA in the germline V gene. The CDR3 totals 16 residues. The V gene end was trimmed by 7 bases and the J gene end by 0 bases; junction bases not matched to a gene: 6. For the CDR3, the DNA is TGTGCCAGCACCGACCGACTAGCGGGGAGCACAGATACGCAGTATTTT. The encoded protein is CASTDRLAGSTDTQYF. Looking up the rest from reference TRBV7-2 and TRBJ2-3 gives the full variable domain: GAGVSQSPSNKVTEKGKDVELRCDPISGHTALYWYRQSLGQGLEFLIYFQGNSAPDKSGLPSDRFSAERTGGSVSTLTIQRTQQEDSAVYLCASTDRLAGSTDTQYFGPGTRLTVL.

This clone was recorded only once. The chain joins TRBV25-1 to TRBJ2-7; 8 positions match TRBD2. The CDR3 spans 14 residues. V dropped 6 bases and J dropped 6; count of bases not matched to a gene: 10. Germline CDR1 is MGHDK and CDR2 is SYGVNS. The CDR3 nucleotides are TGTGCCAGCAGCCCGGGGGGGCTGGTTCGCGAGCAGTACTTC. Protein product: CASSPGGLVREQYF.

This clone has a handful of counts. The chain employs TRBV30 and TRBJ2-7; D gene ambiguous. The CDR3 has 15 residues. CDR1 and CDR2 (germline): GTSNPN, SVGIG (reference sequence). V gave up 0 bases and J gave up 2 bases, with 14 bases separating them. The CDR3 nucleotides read TGTGCCTGGAGTGTAGGCGGAGCATTGGCCTACGAGCAGTACTTC. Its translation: CAWSVGGALAYEQYF.

DNA of the CDR3: TGTGCCAGCAGCATACTCCGGGACAGGCACAATGAGCAGTTCTTC. Protein product: CASSILRDRHNEQFF. This rearrangement joins TRBV7-9 to TRBJ2-1; 8 positions agree with TRBD1. V shed 5 bases, J shed 5 bases, and the junction held 8 bases outside the gene matches. Germline values: CDR1 SEHNR, CDR2 FQNEAQ (reference sequence). The CDR3 length is 15 residues.

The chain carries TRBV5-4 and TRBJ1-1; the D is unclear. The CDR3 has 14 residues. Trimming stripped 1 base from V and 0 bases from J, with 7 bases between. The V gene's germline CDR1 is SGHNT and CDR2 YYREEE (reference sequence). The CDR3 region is CASSLTAMNTEAFF. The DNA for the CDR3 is TGTGCCAGCAGCTTGACAGCCATGAACACTGAAGCTTTCTTT.